The following is a T cell receptor beta chain sequence with its context. V lost 6 bases, J lost 6 bases, and 4 bases stayed unmatched. Germline CDR1 MDHEN, CDR2 SYDVKM. The CDR3 extends over 13 amino acids. Method: immunoSEQ multiplex PCR; TCRdb's copy keeps in-frame clones and lacks some. The sample has 29,000 or so clones, around 70% seen once. Each patient's relapse followed autologous stem cell transplantation, and brentuximab vedotin exposure varied. This specimen belongs to a study of PD-1 blockade in classical Hodgkin lymphoma. The sample in question was peripheral blood mononuclear cells (PBMCs), obtained before the second cycle of nivolumab. The origin of this receptor is a human donor with classical Hodgkin lymphoma. The chain employs TRBV28 and TRBJ1-4; 7 bases align to TRBD1. CDR3 in DNA: TGTGCCAGCAGACCGGGACAGCATGAAAAACTGTTTTTT. Translated, it gives CASRPGQHEKLFF.